Below, 10 T cell receptor beta chains from the same sample are listed, as sequenced in a study of monozygotic twins with inflammatory bowel disease (dated by TCRdb to between 2018 and 2021). Libraries were built with 5' RACE. The sequencing machine was an Illumina HiSeq 2500. After the reads were reprocessed by TCRdb, one entry was made per CDR3 protein sequence, with no DNA. This sample's table contains about 300,000 distinct CDR3 sequences. Of the sample, 5.6% falls within the top ten clones. The sequenced sample was blood. The receptors originated from a human donor with ulcerative colitis or Crohn's disease, or a healthy co-twin of an affected twin (not recorded which).

This chain joins TRBV28 and TRBJ2-5; TCRdb's D call of TRBD1 is untestable without DNA. This CDR3 is 15 amino acids long. From germline, CDR1 is MDHEN and CDR2 SYDVKM. The CDR3 sequence is CASSPGGVNKETQYF.

The J gene is TRBJ2-1, the V gene TRBV7-9. Germline CDR1 is SEHNR and CDR2 is FQNEAQ (reference sequence). The CDR3 covers 13 residues. The CDR3 protein is CAEGRGAHNEQFF.

The chain couples TRBV12-3 or TRBV12-4 to TRBJ1-1. The CDR3 totals 13 residues. CDR3 region: CASSFYLNTEAFF.

The CDR3 region is CASSLGGGRQFDEAFF. The chain combines TRBV5-1 with TRBJ1-1; TCRdb designates TRBD1, a call that cannot be tested without DNA. Per the germline V gene, CDR1 is SGHRS and CDR2 is YFSETQ. This CDR3 contains 16 residues.

The J gene is TRBJ2-3, the V gene TRBV5-1; TCRdb lists TRBD1, though no DNA is available to test this call. The CDR3 is 17 amino acids. Germline V gives CDR1 SGHRS, CDR2 YFSETQ. This CDR3 is CASSQTGAGGNTDTQYF.

V usage is TRBV5-5 and J usage is TRBJ2-3; TCRdb picks TRBD1, but there is no DNA to check that call. The CDR3 contains 14 residues. Per germline, CDR1 SGHKS and CDR2 YYEKEE (reference sequence). CDR3 residues: CASSLARGADTQYF.

J is TRBJ1-6 and V is TRBV7-9. This CDR3 comprises 14 residues. Germline loops: CDR1 SEHNR, CDR2 FQNEAQ (reference sequence). The CDR3 protein is CASSLEGYNSPLHF.

The chain has TRBV6-2 or TRBV6-3 and TRBJ2-1. CDR3 length: 12 amino acids. Germline V gene data show CDR1 as MNHEY and CDR2 as SVGEGT. CDR3 loop: CASSYPINEQFF.

V and J are TRBV28 and TRBJ2-4; TCRdb designates TRBD1, a call that cannot be tested without DNA. The CDR3 has 19 residues. Looked up from germline, CDR1 is MDHEN and CDR2 is SYDVKM. CDR3 sequence: CASSTRQGYYGIAKNMQYF.

The chain joins TRBV20-1 to TRBJ1-1; TCRdb calls TRBD1, which cannot be checked without DNA. Germline CDR1 reads DFQATT; CDR2 reads SNEGSKA (reference sequence). CDR3 length equals 18 residues. CDR3 sequence reads: CSARDGTGGTKMNTEAFF.